The clone carrying this T cell receptor beta chain was observed a few times. Antigen unknown. These data originate in a study of vaccination and CD4 T cells after COVID-19. The study, taken as a whole, reports: Counts of SARS-CoV-2-reactive clonotypes had a median that went from around 19 to 38, a nonsignificant change.

V was shortened by 3 bases and J by 0 bases, with 11 bases between the two germline ends. The CDR3 has 15 amino acids. The V gene's germline CDR1 is MNHNS and CDR2 SASEGT. Indicated treatment: roughly 11-day PBMC culture with coronavirus spike peptide pools or control peptides (ViraFEST assay). CD4+ T-cell collection from the unexposed donor predated the COVID-19 pandemic (2011-2018). CD4+ T cells that had been cultured provided DNA sequenced with the Oncomine TCR Beta short-read assay. Extraction of genomic DNA was performed on cultured CD4+ T cells. Each CDR3 protein is one row after TCRdb ran MiXCR on the PCR reads. This table has 9,000 to 10,000 distinct CDR3 sequences, more than 35% appearing once.

What was sequenced was CD4+ T cells from blood, cultured in vitro. The sequence derives from a human donor in good health. The rearrangement links TRBV6-1 to TRBJ1-1, with unresolved D. The DNA of the CDR3 is TGTGCCAGCAGTGAGGTGGGAGGGATGAACACTGAAGCTTTCTTT. It specifies CASSEVGGMNTEAFF.